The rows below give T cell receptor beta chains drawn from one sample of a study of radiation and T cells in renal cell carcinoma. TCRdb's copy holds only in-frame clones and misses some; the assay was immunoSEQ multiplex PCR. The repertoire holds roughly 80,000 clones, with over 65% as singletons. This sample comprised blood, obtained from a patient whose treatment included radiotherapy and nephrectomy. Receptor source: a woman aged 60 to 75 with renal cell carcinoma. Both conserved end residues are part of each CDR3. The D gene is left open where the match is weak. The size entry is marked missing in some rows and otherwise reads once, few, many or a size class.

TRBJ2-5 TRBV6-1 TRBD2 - TGTGCCAGCAGTGTTAGCGGGAACTACCAAGAGACCCAGTACTTC CASSVSGNYQETQYF
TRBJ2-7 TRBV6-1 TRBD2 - TGTGCCAGCAGTGATTCGGGAGGGGCGGGGTACGAGCAGTACTTC CASSDSGGAGYEQYF
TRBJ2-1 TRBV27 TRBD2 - TGTGCCAGCAGTTTTATAGGGCTAGCGGGAGTTAATGAGCAGTTCTTC CASSFIGLAGVNEQFF
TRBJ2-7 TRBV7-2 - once TGTGCCAGCAGCTTAAAGAGGCAGGCTAACGAGCAGTACTTC CASSLKRQANEQYF
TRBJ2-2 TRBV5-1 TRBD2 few TGCGCCACCAAACTAGCGGGGGACAGGGAGCTGTTTTTT CATKLAGDRELFF
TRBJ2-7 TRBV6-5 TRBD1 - TGTGCCAGCAGATTGGGACAGGGCGATCGCTACGAGCAGTACTTC CASRLGQGDRYEQYF
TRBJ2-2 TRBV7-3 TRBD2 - TGTGCCAGCAGCCCGACGACTAGCGGTGGGACCGGGGAGCTGTTTTTT CASSPTTSGGTGELFF
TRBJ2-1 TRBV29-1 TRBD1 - TGCAGCGTGATCGGGACAGTCGCTCTGTTGGAGCAGTTCTTC CSVIGTVALLEQFF
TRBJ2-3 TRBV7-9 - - TGTGCCAGCAGCCTAGGGGGGCAGGGGGCAGATACGCAGTATTTT CASSLGGQGADTQYF
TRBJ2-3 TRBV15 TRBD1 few TGTGCCACCAGCAGACCCTCGACAGGGAAGGCAGATACGCAGTATTTT CATSRPSTGKADTQYF
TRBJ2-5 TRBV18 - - TGTGCCAGCTCACCCAGGGTTGAGACCCAGTACTTC CASSPRVETQYF
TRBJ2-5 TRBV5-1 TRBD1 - TGCGCCAGCAGCTTAACACAGGGGGTTAGGGAGACCCAGTACTTC CASSLTQGVRETQYF
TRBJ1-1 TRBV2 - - TGTGCCACCCACAGGGAAAAGAGCACTGAAGCTTTCTTT CATHREKSTEAFF
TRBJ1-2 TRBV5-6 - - TGTGCCAGCAGCTTGCTCCAGGGTGGCTATGGCTACACCTTC CASSLLQGGYGYTF
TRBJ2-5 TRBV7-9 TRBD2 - TGTGCCAGCAGCCTAGGGACTAGCGGGGGCCAAGAGACCCAGTACTTC CASSLGTSGGQETQYF
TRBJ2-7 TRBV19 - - TGTGCCAGTAGTAACGGGGTCCCCTACGAGCAGTACTTC CASSNGVPYEQYF
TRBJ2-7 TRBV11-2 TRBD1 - TGTGCCAGCAGCTTAGGCCTCTCATCCGGGACAGGGTCCTACGAGCAGTACTTC CASSLGLSSGTGSYEQYF
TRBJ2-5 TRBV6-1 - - TGTGCCAGCATATTAGGGGGTAGAGAGACCCAGTACTTC CASILGGRETQYF
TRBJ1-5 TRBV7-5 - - TGTGCCAGAAGCTTAGATTCCCGGGGGGCGCATGTTGGCAATCAGCCCCAGCATTTT CARSLDSRGAHVGNQPQHF
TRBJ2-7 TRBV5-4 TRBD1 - TGTGCCAGCAGCTTGGGGGGACAGGGAACCTCCTACGAGCAGTACTTC CASSLGGQGTSYEQYF
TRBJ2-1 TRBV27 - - TGTGCCAGCAGTTCGCTACCTATACTTTACAATGAGCAGTTCTTC CASSSLPILYNEQFF
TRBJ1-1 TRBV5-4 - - TGTGCCAGCAGCTCCCTTACCAGGGAGAACACTGAAGCTTTCTTT CASSSLTRENTEAFF
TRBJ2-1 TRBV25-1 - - TGTGCCAGCAGCTACAATGAGCAGTTCTTC CASSYNEQFF
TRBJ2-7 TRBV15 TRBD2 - TGTGCCACCAGCCCACCCCGCGGGAGGGCCGGCGAGCAGTACTTC CATSPPRGRAGEQYF
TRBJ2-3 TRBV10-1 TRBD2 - TGCGCCAGCAGTGATTCTACTAGCGGGGGGCTTAGCACAGATACGCAGTATTTT CASSDSTSGGLSTDTQYF
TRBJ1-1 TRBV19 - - TGTGCCAGTGGCCAAGACCGGGGCACTGAAGCTTTCTTT CASGQDRGTEAFF
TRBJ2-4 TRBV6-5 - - TGTGCCAGCAGTTACTCCGGGGGGCTAGCCAAAAACATTCAGTACTTC CASSYSGGLAKNIQYF
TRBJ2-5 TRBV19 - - TGTGCCAGTAGTATAAGGAGGGGGCTGGGAGAGACCCAGTACTTC CASSIRRGLGETQYF
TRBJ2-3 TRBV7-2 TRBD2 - TGTGCCAGCAGCGCTCAGTCAAAGGTAGTAGCGGGATTAGATACGCAGTATTTT CASSAQSKVVAGLDTQYF
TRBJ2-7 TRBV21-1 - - TGTGCCAGCAGCAAAAAAGGGGGGGGCAGGGTTTCCTACGAGCAGTACTTC CASSKKGGGRVSYEQYF
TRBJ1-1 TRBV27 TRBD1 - TGTGCCAGCAGTTACGGGACAGGGAACACTGAAGCTTTCTTT CASSYGTGNTEAFF
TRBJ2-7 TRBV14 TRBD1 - TGTGCCAGCAGCCGAGGAAGGACAGGGTTCTACGAGCAGTACTTC CASSRGRTGFYEQYF
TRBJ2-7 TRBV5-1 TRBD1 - TGCGCCAGCAGCCTGGGACAGGAGTACGAGCAGTACTTC CASSLGQEYEQYF
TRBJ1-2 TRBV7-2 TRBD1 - TGTGCCAGCAGCCGCGACAGGGGTGGCTACACCTTC CASSRDRGGYTF
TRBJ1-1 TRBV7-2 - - TGTGCCAGCAGCTTAAATATCAATATGAACACTGAAGCTTTCTTT CASSLNINMNTEAFF
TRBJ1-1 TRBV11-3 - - TGTGCCAGCAGCTTAGATGGCAGTGGGAACACTGAAGCTTTCTTT CASSLDGSGNTEAFF
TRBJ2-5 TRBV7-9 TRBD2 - TGTGCCAGCAGCTTAAGAAGCGGGGGGCCTTCCCAAGAGACCCAGTACTTC CASSLRSGGPSQETQYF
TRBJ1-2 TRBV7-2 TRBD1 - TGTGCCAGCAGCGTGGACAGGACTACGTGGGATGGCTACACCTTC CASSVDRTTWDGYTF
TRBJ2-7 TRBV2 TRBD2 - TGTGCCAAAGGACTAGCGGGGGGACTTTACGAGCAGTACTTC CAKGLAGGLYEQYF
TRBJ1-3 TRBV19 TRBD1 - TGTGCCAGTAGTGGGACAGGGTTCTCTGGAAACACCATATATTTT CASSGTGFSGNTIYF
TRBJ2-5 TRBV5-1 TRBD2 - TGCGCCAGCAGCTCGCTCCCCGGGGGGAAAGAGACCCAGTACTTC CASSSLPGGKETQYF
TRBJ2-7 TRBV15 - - TGTGCCACCAGCAGCGTTTTAGGGGCTGCTGCCTACGAGCAGTACTTC CATSSVLGAAAYEQYF
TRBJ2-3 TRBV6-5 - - TGTGCCAGCAGTTACGACGACAAAGCAGGTACGCAGTATTTT CASSYDDKAGTQYF
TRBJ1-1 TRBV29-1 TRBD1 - TGCAGCGTTGGAAGGACAGGGAACACTGAAGCTTTCTTT CSVGRTGNTEAFF
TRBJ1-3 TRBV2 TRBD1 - TGTGCCAGCATGGGAGGGGGCTTCTCTGGAAACACCATATATTTT CASMGGGFSGNTIYF
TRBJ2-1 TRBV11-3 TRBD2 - TGTGCCAGCAGCCCCGGACTAGCGGGAGGGCCGTCCTACAATGAGCAGTTCTTC CASSPGLAGGPSYNEQFF
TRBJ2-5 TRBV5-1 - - TGCGCCAGCAGCTTGAGGCCACGCTCAGGGGAGACCCAGTACTTC CASSLRPRSGETQYF